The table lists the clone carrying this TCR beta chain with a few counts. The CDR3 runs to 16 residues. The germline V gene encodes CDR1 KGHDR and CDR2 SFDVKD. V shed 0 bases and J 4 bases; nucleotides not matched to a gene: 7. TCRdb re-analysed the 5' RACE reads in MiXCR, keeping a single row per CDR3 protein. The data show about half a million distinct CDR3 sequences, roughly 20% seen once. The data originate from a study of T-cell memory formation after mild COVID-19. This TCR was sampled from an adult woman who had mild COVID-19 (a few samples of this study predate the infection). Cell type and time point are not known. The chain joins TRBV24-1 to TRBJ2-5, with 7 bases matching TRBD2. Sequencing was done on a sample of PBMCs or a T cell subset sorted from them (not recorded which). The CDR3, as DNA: TGTGCCACCAGTGATTTGTCGGGGTCGGGAGGAGAGACCCAGTACTTC. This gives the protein CATSDLSGSGGETQYF.